This T cell receptor (beta chain) stems from a study of T cell repertoires in cytomegalovirus infection. Whole-study context: Public TCR beta signatures were indicative of both CMV infection and a matching HLA type. Points from the study as a whole: What dominated the ex vivo response were HLA-C-restricted CMV-specific TCR beta clonotypes. Summed frequency of shared TCR beta families picked out CMV carriers who also had the relevant HLA.

In regard to this clonotype: Its target is unknown.

CDR1 is LNHDA, CDR2 SQIVND, per germline (reference sequence). The CDR3 is made up of 16 amino acids. V dropped 8 bases and J dropped 4; count of bases not matched to a gene: 14. TCRdb reprocessed the reads via MiXCR and lists one record per CDR3 protein. The sample lists a few hundred thousand distinct CDR3 sequences, 35% to 50% occurring once. The chain carries TRBV19 and TRBJ2-7, with 10 bases aligning to TRBD1. The TCR was taken from a human donor in good health (CMV status not recorded). Some clones in this sample may be carry-over from other donors' samples. The sequences come from cultured PBMCs, collected from culture after CMV antigen stimulation. CDR3 protein: CASSLGTGATGYEQYF. CDR3 coding DNA: TGTGCCAGTTCTCTAGGGACAGGGGCCACCGGGTACGAGCAGTACTTC.